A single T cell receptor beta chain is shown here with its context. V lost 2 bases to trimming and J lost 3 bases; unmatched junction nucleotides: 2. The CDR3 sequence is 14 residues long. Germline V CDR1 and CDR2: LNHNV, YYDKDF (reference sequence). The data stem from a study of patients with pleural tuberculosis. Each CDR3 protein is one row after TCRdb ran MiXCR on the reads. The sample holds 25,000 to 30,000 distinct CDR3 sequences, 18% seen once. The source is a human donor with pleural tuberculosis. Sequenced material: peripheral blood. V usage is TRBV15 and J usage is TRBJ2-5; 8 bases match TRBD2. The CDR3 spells CATSRRREEETQYF. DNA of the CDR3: TGTGCCACCAGCAGAAGGCGGGAGGAAGAGACCCAGTACTTC.